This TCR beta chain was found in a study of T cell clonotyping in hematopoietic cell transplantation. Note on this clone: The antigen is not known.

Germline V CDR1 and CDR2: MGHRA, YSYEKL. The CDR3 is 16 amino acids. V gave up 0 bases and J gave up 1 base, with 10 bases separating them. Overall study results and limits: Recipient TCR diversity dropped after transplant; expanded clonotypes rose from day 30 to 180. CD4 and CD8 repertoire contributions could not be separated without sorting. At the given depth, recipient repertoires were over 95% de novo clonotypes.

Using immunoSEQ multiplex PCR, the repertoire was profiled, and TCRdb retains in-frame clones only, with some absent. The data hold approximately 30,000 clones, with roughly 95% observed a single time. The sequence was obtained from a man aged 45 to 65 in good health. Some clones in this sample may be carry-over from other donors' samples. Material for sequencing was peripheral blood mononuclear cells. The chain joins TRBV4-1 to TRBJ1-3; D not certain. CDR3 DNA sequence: TGCGCCAGCAGCCAAGATCGTGCGGCTTCTGGAAACACCATATATTTT. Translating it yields CASSQDRAASGNTIYF.